What follows are 11 T cell receptor beta chains derived from one specimen sequenced in a study of tumor-infiltrating lymphocytes in primary liver carcinoma (dated by TCRdb to 2017 to 2019). Instrument used: Illumina HiSeq 2500. A constant-region primer and ProtoScript II reverse transcriptase were used to reverse-transcribe TCRbeta-specific cDNA from about 0.55 ug total RNA. Three nested multiplex PCR rounds, following a slightly modified ARM-PCR procedure, were used to build the TCRbeta libraries. Each of the first two PCR rounds ran for approximately 10 cycles and used multiplex TRBV1-TRBV30 forward primers together with a Cbeta reverse primer. TCRdb trimmed the raw reads at Q25, called clones with MiXCR and kept productive beta chains. Records with the same CDR3 protein are collapsed into one entry carrying the most frequent genes and DNA. This sample comprises about 64,000 distinct CDR3 sequences, about two thirds of them detected only once. Around two fifths of the sample lies in the top ten.

Total RNA and DNA were co-extracted from around 18-30 mg of bulk tissue with the AllPrep DNA/RNA mini kit, without cell sorting. The sequenced material came from liver tumor tissue from sampling region 4. The sample's cell subset or site label is to be understood as: tumor region T4, right-lateral pole. These receptors originate from a man aged 40-50 years with primary liver carcinoma and hepatitis B virus infection.

About this clonotype itself: Given the absence of the conserved phenylalanine or tryptophan at the CDR3 end, a read error is likely. The DNA is omitted, as the CDR3 cannot be located on it reliably, and the CDR3 follows TCRdb's listing. The chain combines TRBV4-2 with TRBJ2-1; the DNA was not compared with TRBD2, the D call given in the table. The CDR3 totals 16 residues, both ends included. Germline V gene lookup returns CDR1 LGHNA and CDR2 YNFKEQ. CDR3 sequence: CASSLTRGTSPNEQLS.

For this clonotype: The conserved phenylalanine or tryptophan is not found at the CDR3 terminus, so this likely reflects a read error. The V call is TRBV24-1, the J call TRBJ2-1; a possible D gene is TRBD1 (6 bases). The length of the CDR3 is 16 residues. Germline values: CDR1 KGHDR, CDR2 SFDVKD. Here the CDR3 reads CTTSDSAGTSYNEQFL. In DNA, the CDR3 is TGTACCACCAGTGATTCCGCAGGGACAAGTTACAATGAGCAGTTCCTC.

In regard to this clonotype: At one end the junction does not follow the germline gene, possibly because of a read error. The gene calls are TRBV5-1 and TRBJ2-2; possible D gene TRBD2, 5 bases. The CDR3 is 14 amino acids. Germline values: CDR1 SGHRS, CDR2 YFSETQ. The CDR3: CASSLAERPGVLFF. In nucleotides, the CDR3 is TGCGCAAGCAGCTTGGCCGAGAGACCCGGGGTGCTGTTTTTT.

V and J are TRBV6-5 and TRBJ2-1; 9 positions agree with TRBD1. The CDR3 covers 15 residues. Trimming cost V 2 bases and J 10 bases; bases outside gene matches: 9. The germline gives CDR1 MNHEY, CDR2 SVGAGI. The CDR3 nucleotides are TGTGCCAGCAGTTACCGTCAAGGGACAGGGTTGGAGCAGTTCTTC. Amino acids: CASSYRQGTGLEQFF.

There are a few counts of this clonotype. The junction does not match germline at one end; this may be a read error. The chain has TRBV11-2 and TRBJ1-1; D unclear. CDR3 length: 13 amino acids. The germline V gene has CDR1 SGHAT and CDR2 FQNNGV. The chain's CDR3 is CAISLRGNTEAFF. For the CDR3, the DNA is TGTGCCATCAGCTTACGGGGGAACACTGAAGCTTTCTTT.

This clonotype was counted many times. The V call is TRBV6-1, the J call TRBJ2-6, with D possibly being TRBD2 (6 bases). Trimming took 7 bases from V and 4 from J, leaving 11 bases between them. The CDR3 runs to 14 residues. The germline V gene has CDR1 MNHNS and CDR2 SASEGT. The CDR3 here is CASTAGMGANVLTF. The CDR3 nucleotides read TGTGCCAGCACGGCGGGGATGGGGGCCAACGTCCTGACTTTC.

A note on this clonotype: Germline and junction disagree at one end, which may indicate a read error. CDR3 region: CANSLELLAEMNKQFF. The CDR3 DNA is TGTGCCAACAGCTTAGAGCTCCTAGCTGAAATGAATAAGCAGTTCTTC. The chain combines TRBV11-2 with TRBJ2-1, with D perhaps TRBD2 (5 bases). Germline V CDR1 and CDR2: SGHAT, FQNNGV. This CDR3 comprises 16 residues.

On this clonotype itself: Being one base from a much bigger clone, this may be a read error. The chain recombines TRBV7-8 with TRBJ2-2; possible D gene TRBD2, 5 bases. CDR1 and CDR2 from the germline V gene are SGHVS and FQNEAQ. This CDR3 spans 16 amino acids. CDR3 in amino acids: CVSGLVRLANTGELFF. DNA for the CDR3: TGTGTCAGCGGCTTAGTTAGACTGGCGAACACCGGGGAGCTGTTTTTT.

This clonotype has ten or more counts. It is likely a read error, because the conserved phenylalanine at the end of the CDR3 is missing. The chain employs TRBV29-1 and TRBJ2-1; D remains ambiguous. CDR1 SQVTM and CDR2 ANQGSEA come from the germline V gene. The length of the CDR3 is 13 residues. Trimming removed 5 bases from V and 8 bases from J, with 16 bases in between. CDR3 sequence: CSVLVSSGHEQFI. The CDR3 DNA reads TGCAGCGTTCTGGTATCGTCCGGGCATGAGCAGTTCATC.

Remarks on this clonotype: A much bigger clone sits one base away, suggesting this may be a read error. This chain joins TRBV28 and TRBJ2-1; D call uncertain. The germline gives CDR1 MDHEN, CDR2 SYDVKM. CDR3 size: 12 residues. In DNA form, the CDR3 reads TGTGCCGGCAGTGTGACAAACAATGAGCAGTTCTTC. Protein product: CAGSVTNNEQFF.

As to this clonotype: The conserved final phenylalanine or tryptophan is absent from the CDR3, which likely points to a read error. The limits of the CDR3 on the DNA are not certain, so only TCRdb's listed CDR3 is given. The V gene is TRBV29-1, the J gene TRBJ2-1; TRBD2 is the table's D call and was not checked against the DNA. The CDR3 sequence runs 14 residues, both termini included. Germline loops: CDR1 SQVTM, CDR2 ANQGSEA. Here the CDR3 reads CSVAKSGRDNEQSS.